A selection of T cell receptor beta chains follows, all from one sample in a study of OX40 agonist ivuxolimab in advanced cancers. TCRdb's copy holds only in-frame clones and misses some; the assay was immunoSEQ multiplex PCR. The sample yields some 69,000 clones, roughly 90% seen once. The starting material was CD4+ or CD8+ T cells sorted from blood, obtained in a trial of the OX40 agonist ivuxolimab. These receptors originate from an adult with an advanced solid tumor such as melanoma, head and neck, liver or kidney cancer. The CDR3 runs from the conserved cysteine through the conserved F or W. The D gene is left open where the match is weak. Expanded clones are given a class, and other clones once, few, many or no size at all.

V gene,D gene,J gene,clone size,CDR3 protein,CDR3 DNA
TRBV30,NA,TRBJ2-4,NA,CATSYPARGAKNIQYF,TGTGCCACTTCATACCCGGCGAGGGGGGCCAAAAACATTCAGTACTTC
TRBV30,NA,TRBJ1-2,NA,CAWSVVGWGMGYTF,TGTGCCTGGAGTGTTGTTGGGTGGGGAATGGGCTACACCTTC
TRBV28,NA,TRBJ1-1,NA,CASSLSGGFPFTEAFF,TGTGCCAGCAGTTTATCGGGGGGCTTCCCCTTCACTGAAGCTTTCTTT
TRBV28,TRBD1,TRBJ1-4,NA,CASSPTGVYAEKLFF,TGTGCCAGCAGTCCTACAGGGGTTTATGCTGAAAAACTGTTTTTT
TRBV9,NA,TRBJ2-7,NA,CASSPPGSGSYEQYF,TGTGCCAGCAGCCCTCCCGGTAGCGGCTCCTACGAGCAGTACTTC
TRBV6-1,TRBD2,TRBJ2-7,NA,CASSDPGTSGAGYEQYF,TGTGCCAGCAGTGACCCCGGGACTAGCGGAGCCGGCTACGAGCAGTACTTC
TRBV5-1,TRBD2,TRBJ2-3,NA,CASRISGSGTDTQYF,TGCGCCAGCAGGATTAGCGGGAGTGGCACAGATACGCAGTATTTT
TRBV30,NA,TRBJ1-6,NA,CAWNDRPNSPLHF,TGTGCCTGGAATGACAGGCCCAATTCACCCCTCCACTTT
TRBV7-2,NA,TRBJ1-5,NA,CASSLVGDGVQPQHF,TGTGCCAGCAGCTTAGTTGGGGACGGGGTTCAGCCCCAGCATTTT
TRBV6-1,TRBD2,TRBJ2-7,NA,CASSETGLAAYEQYF,TGTGCCAGCAGTGAGACGGGACTAGCTGCCTACGAGCAGTACTTC
TRBV5-4,NA,TRBJ1-1,once,CASSRGSWAEVSEAFF,TGTGCCAGCAGCCGAGGATCGTGGGCAGAAGTCTCTGAAGCTTTCTTT
TRBV15,NA,TRBJ2-1,NA,CATSRDLEDLLFF,TGTGCCACCAGCAGAGATCTAGAGGACTTGCTCTTCTTC
TRBV7-7,TRBD2,TRBJ2-1,NA,CASSRAGETSKNEQFF,TGTGCTAGCAGCAGGGCGGGGGAGACGAGTAAAAATGAGCAGTTCTTC
TRBV7-9,NA,TRBJ1-2,NA,CASSLDPALYGYTF,TGTGCCAGCAGCTTAGACCCAGCCCTCTATGGCTACACCTTC
TRBV7-2,TRBD1,TRBJ1-5,NA,CASSLFGPTGGNQPQHF,TGTGCCAGCAGCCTTTTCGGTCCGACAGGGGGAAATCAGCCCCAGCATTTT
TRBV20-1,NA,TRBJ2-5,NA,CSARDRETQYF,TGCAGTGCTAGAGATCGGGAGACCCAGTACTTC
TRBV18,NA,TRBJ1-4,NA,CASSPGEPREKLFF,TGTGCCAGCTCACCCGGAGAGCCTCGTGAAAAACTGTTTTTT
TRBV29-1,TRBD2,TRBJ2-7,NA,CSVDGRRLIEHF,TGCAGCGTAGACGGGAGGCGGTTGATTGAGCACTTC
TRBV5-1,NA,TRBJ2-1,once,CASSLEAGSNEQFF,TGCGCCAGCAGCTTGGAAGCAGGTTCCAATGAGCAGTTCTTC
TRBV11-3,NA,TRBJ2-1,NA,CASSLGAYNEQFF,TGTGCCAGCAGCTTAGGGGCCTACAATGAGCAGTTCTTC
TRBV6-6,NA,TRBJ2-1,NA,CASSYSREGGNEQFF,TGTGCCAGCAGTTACTCGAGAGAGGGGGGCAATGAGCAGTTCTTC
TRBV5-6,TRBD2,TRBJ2-3,NA,CASSFTSGRATDTQYF,TGTGCCAGCAGCTTTACTAGCGGGAGGGCGACAGATACGCAGTATTTT
TRBV4-3,TRBD1,TRBJ1-1,NA,CASSPLIDRVTEAFF,TGCGCCAGCAGCCCCCTAATCGACAGGGTCACTGAAGCTTTCTTT
TRBV11-2,NA,TRBJ2-2,once,CASSLNFVTGELFF,TGTGCCAGCAGCTTAAACTTTGTCACCGGGGAGCTGTTTTTT
TRBV6-6,NA,TRBJ1-2,NA,CASRPGRYYGYTF,TGTGCCAGCAGACCGGGACGCTACTATGGCTACACCTTC
TRBV28,NA,TRBJ2-5,NA,CASSRGPLSETQYF,TGTGCCAGCAGTCGCGGACCGTTATCGGAGACCCAGTACTTC
TRBV28,TRBD1,TRBJ1-2,few,CASRTTGGVYGYTF,TGTGCCAGCAGGACCACAGGGGGCGTCTATGGCTACACCTTC
TRBV28,TRBD2,TRBJ2-5,NA,CASSFGLAIETQYF,TGTGCCAGCAGCTTCGGACTAGCGATTGAGACCCAGTACTTC
TRBV2,NA,TRBJ1-2,NA,CASSVSNYGYTF,TGTGCCAGCAGTGTTAGTAACTATGGCTACACCTTC
TRBV7-2,TRBD1,TRBJ2-7,NA,CASSFLQGMGEQYF,TGTGCCAGCAGCTTTTTACAGGGGATGGGTGAGCAGTACTTC
TRBV5-4,NA,TRBJ2-5,NA,CASSLASGPETQYF,TGTGCCAGCAGCTTGGCTAGTGGCCCGGAGACCCAGTACTTC
TRBV28,NA,TRBJ1-1,few,CASGFTEAFF,TGTGCCAGCGGGTTTACTGAAGCTTTCTTT